One sample yielded the 7 T cell receptor beta chains listed below, sequenced in a study of blood T cell repertoires in COVID-19. TCRdb's table, derived via immunoSEQ multiplex PCR, lists solely in-frame clones and lacks some. The data show around 150,000 clones, 85% to 90% seen once. The specimen sequenced was peripheral blood. The receptors were gathered from a man between 45 and 60 years old with active or convalescent COVID-19.

V and J are TRBV9 and TRBJ1-2, with no clear D. The CDR3 has 16 residues. Germline V gene sequence: CDR1 SGDLS, CDR2 YYNGEE. V shed 4 bases and J shed 4 bases, with 20 bases lying between them. The CDR3 loop is CASSLSPSPSPYGYTF. CDR3 bases: TGTGCCAGCAGCCTAAGCCCTTCGCCCTCGCCCTATGGCTACACCTTC.

The chain couples TRBV28 to TRBJ2-7; 9 bases fit TRBD1. The length of the CDR3 is 13 residues. The V gene end was trimmed by 7 bases and the J gene end by 2 bases; junction bases not matched to a gene: 3. The germline V gene has CDR1 MDHEN and CDR2 SYDVKM. Here the CDR3 reads CASMGTGPYEQYF. The CDR3, as DNA: TGTGCCAGCATGGGGACAGGGCCCTACGAGCAGTACTTC.

This chain connects TRBV5-8 to TRBJ1-5, with 7 bases identical to TRBD1. V shed 4 bases, J shed 7 bases, and the junction held 8 bases outside the gene matches. CDR3 length equals 14 residues. The germline CDR1 and CDR2 sequences are SGHTS and YDEGEE. In DNA form, the CDR3 reads TGTGCCAGCAGCCAGGGGACAGTCGGACAGCCCCAGCATTTT. It encodes CASSQGTVGQPQHF. The full variable domain, rest sourced from reference TRBV5-8 and TRBJ1-5, is EAGVTQSPTHLIKTRGQQATLRCSPISGHTSVYWYQQALGLGLQFLLWYDEGEERNRGNFPPRFSGRQFPNYSSELNVNALELEDSALYLCASSQGTVGQPQHFGDGTRLSIL.

CDR3 in DNA: TGTGCCAGCAGTCGACAGGCGACGATAACGCAGTATTTT. Translation gives CASSRQATITQYF. The V gene is TRBV28, the J gene TRBJ2-3, with D perhaps TRBD1 (6 bases). Germline V CDR1 and CDR2: MDHEN, SYDVKM. The CDR3 has 13 amino acids. V lost 5 bases to trimming and J lost 9 bases, with 15 bases between them.

The chain links TRBV5-4 to TRBJ1-3; weak D call: TRBD1 (6 bases). V was clipped by 0 bases and J by 3 bases, with 16 bases between them. The length of the CDR3 is 17 residues. Germline CDR1 and CDR2: SGHNT and YYREEE (reference sequence). CDR3 residues: CASSLAPQGRGGNTIYF. In DNA form, the CDR3 reads TGTGCCAGCAGCTTGGCCCCGCAGGGGAGAGGTGGAAACACCATATATTTT.

The J gene is TRBJ1-6, the V gene TRBV27, with a weak D call TRBD1 (6 bases). This CDR3 contains 16 residues. V lost 0 bases and J 7 bases, leaving 13 bases between the germline ends. Germline V gene data show CDR1 as MNHEY and CDR2 as SMNVEV (reference sequence). This CDR3 reads CASSLSYTGLNSPLHF. As DNA, the CDR3 is TGTGCCAGCAGTTTATCCTACACAGGGCTCAATTCACCCCTCCACTTT.

The genes are TRBV30 and TRBJ1-5; D not resolved. V was cut by 2 bases and J by 5 bases, with 10 bases left in between. CDR1 is GTSNPN and CDR2 is SVGIG in the germline V gene (reference sequence). This CDR3 is built from 13 residues. The CDR3 DNA follows: TGTGCCTGGAGTAATGACAACGATCAGCCCCAGCATTTT. It yields the protein CAWSNDNDQPQHF. The complete variable domain, with remaining parts taken from reference TRBV30 and TRBJ1-5, reads SQTIHQWPATLVQPVGSPLSLECTVEGTSNPNLYWYRQAAGRGLQLLFYSVGIGQISSEVPQNLSASRPQDRQFILSSKKLLLSDSGFYLCAWSNDNDQPQHFGDGTRLSIL.